Below, 28 T cell receptor beta chains from the same sample are listed, as sequenced in a study of blood T cell repertoires in COVID-19. TCRdb's copy holds only in-frame clones and misses some; the assay was immunoSEQ multiplex PCR. This table has 150,000 to 200,000 clones, 88% appearing once. The sequenced sample was peripheral blood. All receptors derive from a man between 35 and 55 years old with active or convalescent COVID-19.

The chain employs TRBV6-5 and TRBJ1-4; D remains unclear. Trimming cost V 6 bases and J 8 bases, with 13 bases left between them. The CDR3 covers 13 residues. The germline CDR1 and CDR2 sequences are MNHEY and SVGAGI. The CDR3 loop is CASRPGGNEKLFF. The CDR3 DNA sequence: TGTGCCAGCAGGCCGGGCGGGAACGAAAAACTGTTTTTT.

J is TRBJ2-4 and V is TRBV19; the match to TRBD1 covers 11 bases. CDR3 length: 20 residues. V lost 3 bases and J lost 2; bases outside the gene matches: 15. Germline V gene sequence: CDR1 LNHDA, CDR2 SQIVND (reference sequence). CDR3 nucleotide sequence: TGTGCCAGTAGTATTGAAGGGACAGGGGGATTGAAGGGGACCAAAAACATTCAGTACTTC. It codes for CASSIEGTGGLKGTKNIQYF.

The rearrangement joins TRBV28 to TRBJ2-3; 12 bases are shared with TRBD2. This CDR3 spans 15 amino acids. Trimming cost V 5 bases and J 8 bases; bases outside gene matches: 8. The V gene's germline CDR1 is MDHEN and CDR2 SYDVKM. CDR3 bases: TGTGCCAGCAGTCAGACTAGCGGGAGTGTTACTACGCAGTATTTT. This translates into CASSQTSGSVTTQYF.

The chain joins TRBV7-9 to TRBJ2-7; D possibly corresponds to TRBD2 (6 bases). V was clipped by 1 base and J by 0 bases, with 7 bases between them. The CDR3 totals 14 residues. Germline V gene data show CDR1 as SEHNR and CDR2 as FQNEAQ (reference sequence). CDR3 protein: CASSLVGGSYEQYF. The CDR3, as DNA: TGTGCCAGCAGCTTAGTGGGGGGCTCCTACGAGCAGTACTTC.

The sample holds one count of this clone. This chain connects TRBV5-1 to TRBJ2-2; a possible D gene is TRBD1 (6 bases). Germline V gene lookup returns CDR1 SGHRS and CDR2 YFSETQ. Deletions cut 4 bases from V and 4 bases from J, with 14 bases between. The CDR3 has 15 residues. CDR3: CASSPDSSSTGELFF. In nucleotides, the CDR3 is TGCGCCAGCAGCCCGGACAGCTCTTCCACCGGGGAGCTGTTTTTT.

The chain uses TRBV2 and TRBJ1-5; D not resolved. The length of the CDR3 is 14 residues. Per the germline V gene, CDR1 is SNHLY and CDR2 is FYNNEI. Trimming cost V 0 bases and J 3 bases, with 6 bases left between them. The CDR3 loop reads CASSEATVNQPQHF. The DNA for the CDR3 is TGTGCCAGCAGTGAAGCAACAGTCAATCAGCCCCAGCATTTT.

The rearrangement joins TRBV19 to TRBJ1-2; D gene ambiguous. The CDR3 runs 13 residues. The germline V gene encodes CDR1 LNHDA and CDR2 SQIVND (reference sequence). The V gene lost 0 bases and the J gene lost 6 bases, with 8 bases spanning the gap. This chain's CDR3 is CASSIERVDGYTF. The CDR3 DNA reads TGTGCCAGTAGTATAGAGCGGGTTGATGGCTACACCTTC.

The CDR3 DNA follows: TGTGCCAGCAGTGACTCACCCCAGGGGGTTCGCACCTTC. As protein: CASSDSPQGVRTF. The chain couples TRBV6-4 to TRBJ1-2, with 7 bases fitting TRBD1. Per the germline V gene, CDR1 is MRHNA and CDR2 is SNTAGT. V was pared by 0 bases and J by 13 bases, with 8 bases of the junction left unmatched. This CDR3 spans 13 amino acids.

The chain links TRBV30 to TRBJ2-1; D possibly corresponds to TRBD2 (6 bases). Germline V CDR1 and CDR2: GTSNPN, SVGIG (reference sequence). With 4 bases removed from V and 9 bases from J, the gap between germline ends came to 19 bases. The CDR3 sequence is 14 residues long. The CDR3 DNA reads TGTGCCTGGAAGTGGGACTTTTCCCAAGTTGAGCAGTTCTTC. Protein: CAWKWDFSQVEQFF.

The gene calls are TRBV28 and TRBJ1-2; 8 bases fit TRBD1. The trim removed 5 bases at V and 4 bases at J, leaving 3 bases unmatched. The CDR3 loop spans 13 amino acids. Looked up from germline, CDR1 is MDHEN and CDR2 is SYDVKM. The CDR3 here is CASSLTGGYGYTF. CDR3 nucleotides: TGTGCCAGCAGTCTTACAGGGGGCTATGGCTACACCTTC.

V gene TRBV18 combines with J gene TRBJ2-4; 10 bases agree with TRBD1. Germline-derived CDR1 and CDR2 are KGHSH and LQKENI. This CDR3 contains 17 residues. Trimming at V came to 6 bases and at J to 3 bases, leaving 11 bases not matched to a gene. In DNA form, the CDR3 reads TGTGCCAGCTCCGTGGACAGGGGGAGTTTTGGCAAAAACATTCAGTACTTC. It specifies CASSVDRGSFGKNIQYF. Together with reference TRBV18 and TRBJ2-4, the CDR3 gives the full variable domain: NAGVMQNPRHLVRRRGQEARLRCSPMKGHSHVYWYRQLPEEGLKFMVYLQKENIIDESGMPKERFSAEFPKEGPSILRIQQVVRGDSAAYFCASSVDRGSFGKNIQYFGAGTRLSVL.

J is TRBJ2-7 and V is TRBV27; D is unclear. Germline V gene sequence: CDR1 MNHEY, CDR2 SMNVEV (reference sequence). V gave up 4 bases and J gave up 0 bases, with 7 bases separating them. The CDR3 totals 13 residues. The CDR3 DNA reads TGTGCCAGCAGTTGGCGGAGCTCCTACGAGCAGTACTTC. It is translated as CASSWRSSYEQYF.

This chain connects TRBV11-3 to TRBJ2-7; D ambiguous. The germline CDR1 and CDR2 sequences are SGHNT and YENEEA. Trimming left V 5 bases short and J 0 bases short, with 8 bases between. The CDR3 extends over 13 amino acids. The chain's CDR3 is CASSRRSSYEQYF. CDR3 DNA sequence: TGTGCCAGCAGCCGGCGGAGCTCCTACGAGCAGTACTTC.

J is TRBJ1-1 and V is TRBV3-1 (or the pseudogene TRBV3-2); D is ambiguous. The germline gives CDR1 LGHDT, CDR2 YNNKEL (reference sequence). Trimming removed 3 bases at V and 5 bases at J, with 4 bases between. This CDR3 comprises 11 residues. The CDR3: CASSQRTEAFF. In DNA, the CDR3 is TGTGCCAGCAGCCAGCGGACTGAAGCTTTCTTT.

This clone was seen only a few times. This sequence joins TRBV5-1 and TRBJ2-2; D perhaps matches TRBD1 (6 bases). V lost 1 base, J lost 3 bases, and 19 bases lay in between. Germline V gives CDR1 SGHRS, CDR2 YFSETQ. The CDR3 has 18 amino acids. The CDR3 bases are TGCGCCAGCAGCTTGAGGTTGGGATGGAGGACAGACACCGGGGAGCTGTTTTTT. It is translated as CASSLRLGWRTDTGELFF.

V and J are TRBV29-1 and TRBJ2-7; 7 nucleotides match TRBD2. This CDR3 has 15 residues. The V and J ends lost 4 bases and 1 base, in that order; junction bases with no gene match: 10. In germline, CDR1 is SQVTM, CDR2 ANQGSEA. The CDR3 region is CSVVLASGPSYEQYF. DNA of the CDR3: TGCAGCGTTGTTCTGGCTAGCGGACCTTCCTACGAGCAGTACTTC.

V usage is TRBV28 and J usage is TRBJ1-1; tentative D call: TRBD1 (5 bases). The CDR3 length is 15 residues. With 2 bases removed from V and 5 bases from J, the gap between germline ends came to 15 bases. The germline gives CDR1 MDHEN, CDR2 SYDVKM. CDR3 DNA: TGTGCCAGCAGTTTAGGAAGGACGGGGGGGACTGAAGCTTTCTTT. Protein sequence: CASSLGRTGGTEAFF.

The chain recombines TRBV5-1 with TRBJ2-3; 11 bases fit TRBD2. V gave up 4 bases and J gave up 0 bases; unmatched junction bases: 4. The CDR3 is 16 residues long. In germline, CDR1 is SGHRS, CDR2 YFSETQ. The CDR3 region is CASSDGTSGSTDTQYF. Written as DNA, the CDR3 is TGCGCCAGCAGCGACGGGACTAGCGGTAGCACAGATACGCAGTATTTT.

The chain couples TRBV28 to TRBJ2-7; 8 bases are shared with TRBD2. CDR1 is MDHEN, CDR2 SYDVKM, per germline. The CDR3 has 14 residues. The V gene end was trimmed by 4 bases and the J gene end by 2 bases; junction bases not matched to a gene: 4. The CDR3 coding sequence is TGTGCCAGCAGTTCCCGGGAGGGACCCTACGAGCAGTACTTC. Amino acids: CASSSREGPYEQYF.

The chain is built from TRBV7-8 and TRBJ1-1; tentative D call: TRBD1 (5 bases). The ends were cut back, 1 base at V and 4 bases at J, with 7 bases in the middle. Germline assignment: CDR1 SGHVS and CDR2 FQNEAQ. The CDR3 has 13 residues. CDR3 coding DNA: TGTGCCAGCAGCTTAGACAGGCTCACTGAAGCTTTCTTT. As protein: CASSLDRLTEAFF.

The genes are TRBV5-1 and TRBJ2-7, with 9 bases fitting TRBD1. Germline CDR1 SGHRS, CDR2 YFSETQ. CDR3 length equals 15 residues. V was pared by 5 bases and J by 3 bases, with 9 bases of the junction left unmatched. CDR3 residues: CASRARVGQGYEQYF. For the CDR3, the DNA is TGCGCCAGCAGAGCCCGGGTGGGACAGGGCTACGAGCAGTACTTC. Variable domain in full (rest from reference TRBV5-1 and TRBJ2-7): KAGVTQTPRYLIKTRGQQVTLSCSPISGHRSVSWYQQTPGQGLQFLFEYFSETQRNKGNFPGRFSGRQFSNSRSEMNVSTLELGDSALYLCASRARVGQGYEQYFGPGTRLTVT.

CDR3 sequence reads: CASSRDRVGNQPQHF. The CDR3 nucleotides are TGTGCCAGCAGTCGGGACAGGGTTGGCAATCAGCCCCAGCATTTT. J is TRBJ1-5 and V is TRBV6-5; 9 positions match TRBD1. V was clipped by 5 bases and J by 2 bases; unmatched bases: 4. Germline V lookup: CDR1 MNHEY, CDR2 SVGAGI. CDR3 length: 15 residues.

The chain recombines TRBV5-1 with TRBJ1-4; 8 bases line up with TRBD1. The V and J ends lost 4 bases and 9 bases, in that order; junction bases with no gene match: 14. Germline CDR1 SGHRS, CDR2 YFSETQ. This CDR3 region has 16 residues. DNA for the CDR3: TGCGCCAGCAGCCAACGTACCGACAGGGGTGGTCAAAAACTGTTTTTT. Its translation is CASSQRTDRGGQKLFF. Looking up the rest from reference TRBV5-1 and TRBJ1-4 gives the full variable domain: KAGVTQTPRYLIKTRGQQVTLSCSPISGHRSVSWYQQTPGQGLQFLFEYFSETQRNKGNFPGRFSGRQFSNSRSEMNVSTLELGDSALYLCASSQRTDRGGQKLFFGSGTQLSVL.

The gene calls are TRBV12-3 or TRBV12-4 and TRBJ1-2, with D uncertain. The V and J ends lost 5 bases and 5 bases respectively, with 12 bases between them. The CDR3 has 13 residues. CDR3 loop: CASSPRASYGYTF. The CDR3 region has the DNA TGTGCCAGCAGTCCGCGGGCCTCGTATGGCTACACCTTC.

The DNA of the CDR3 is TGTGCCACCAGTGATTTAGTGGGAGTCCAGTACTTC. Amino acids: CATSDLVGVQYF. The J gene is TRBJ2-7, the V gene TRBV24-1; D may be TRBD2 (5 bases). Germline CDR1 KGHDR, CDR2 SFDVKD. Deletions cut 1 base from V and 10 bases from J, with 10 bases between. CDR3 length: 12 amino acids.

The chain combines TRBV19 with TRBJ1-5; the D is unclear. Trimming shortened V by 1 base and J by 2 bases, and 15 bases separated the two germline ends. The CDR3 consists of 17 residues. The germline CDR1 and CDR2 sequences are LNHDA and SQIVND (reference sequence). CDR3 DNA: TGTGCCAGTAGTATAGGTCGCAACCAAGCTGGCAATCAGCCCCAGCATTTT. This gives the protein CASSIGRNQAGNQPQHF.

The chain is built from TRBV19 and TRBJ1-6; D ambiguous. Trimming cost V 5 bases and J 8 bases, with 10 bases left between them. Germline V gene lookup returns CDR1 LNHDA and CDR2 SQIVND (reference sequence). This CDR3 is built from 13 residues. CDR3 nucleotide sequence: TGTGCCAGTAGTCCCGTAATCGATTCACCCCTCCACTTT. It yields the protein CASSPVIDSPLHF.

This chain uses TRBV5-1 with TRBJ2-7; 9 nucleotides line up with TRBD2. CDR3 length: 14 residues. From germline, CDR1 is SGHRS and CDR2 YFSETQ. V shed 1 base, J shed 5 bases, and the junction held 4 bases outside the gene matches. CDR3 nucleotides: TGCGCCAGCAGCTTGTGGGCGGGAGGGGACGAGCAGTACTTC. As protein: CASSLWAGGDEQYF.